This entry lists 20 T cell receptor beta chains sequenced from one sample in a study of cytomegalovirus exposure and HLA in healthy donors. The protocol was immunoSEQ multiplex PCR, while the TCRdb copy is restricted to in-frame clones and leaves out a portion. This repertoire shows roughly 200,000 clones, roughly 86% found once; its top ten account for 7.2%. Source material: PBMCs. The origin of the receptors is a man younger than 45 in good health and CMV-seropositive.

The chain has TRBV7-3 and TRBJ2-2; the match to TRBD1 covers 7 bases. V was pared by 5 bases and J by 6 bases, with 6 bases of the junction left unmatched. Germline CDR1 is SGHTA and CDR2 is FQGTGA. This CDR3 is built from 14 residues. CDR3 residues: CASSLAGGPGELFF. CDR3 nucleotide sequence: TGTGCCAGCAGCCTAGCAGGGGGACCCGGGGAGCTGTTTTTT.

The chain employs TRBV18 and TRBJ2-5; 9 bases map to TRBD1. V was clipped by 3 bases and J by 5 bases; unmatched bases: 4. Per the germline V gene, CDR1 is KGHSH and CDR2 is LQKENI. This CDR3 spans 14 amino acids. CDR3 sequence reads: CASSPGQGFETQYF. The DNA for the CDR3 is TGTGCCAGCTCACCGGGACAGGGATTCGAGACCCAGTACTTC.

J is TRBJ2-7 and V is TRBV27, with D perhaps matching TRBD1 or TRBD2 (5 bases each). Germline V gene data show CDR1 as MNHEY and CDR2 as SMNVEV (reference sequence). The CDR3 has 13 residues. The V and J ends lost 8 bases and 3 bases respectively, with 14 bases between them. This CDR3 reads CASAWGPSYEQYF. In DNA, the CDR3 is TGTGCCAGCGCCTGGGGACCGAGCTACGAGCAGTACTTC.

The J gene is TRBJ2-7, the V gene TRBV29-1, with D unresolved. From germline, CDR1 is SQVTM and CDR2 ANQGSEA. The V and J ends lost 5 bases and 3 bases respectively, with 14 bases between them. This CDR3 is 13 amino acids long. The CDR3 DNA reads TGCAGCGTTCGTGTGCCGGGTGGCTACGAGCAGTACTTC. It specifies CSVRVPGGYEQYF.

The CDR3 DNA reads as TGTGCCAGCAGCATGGACAGCCCTAGCACAGATACGCAGTATTTT. Protein product: CASSMDSPSTDTQYF. The V and J genes are TRBV5-4 and TRBJ2-3; possibly TRBD1 for D (6 bases). The V gene lost 4 bases and the J gene lost 0 bases, with 12 bases spanning the gap. Germline V gene data show CDR1 as SGHNT and CDR2 as YYREEE (reference sequence). The CDR3 runs to 15 residues.

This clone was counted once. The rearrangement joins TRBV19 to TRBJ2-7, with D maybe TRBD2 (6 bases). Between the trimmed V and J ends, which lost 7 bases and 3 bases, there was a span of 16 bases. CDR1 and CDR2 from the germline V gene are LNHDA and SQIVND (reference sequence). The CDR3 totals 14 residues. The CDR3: CASMRGAGYYEQYF. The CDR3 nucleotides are TGTGCCAGTATGCGCGGGGCAGGGTACTACGAGCAGTACTTC.

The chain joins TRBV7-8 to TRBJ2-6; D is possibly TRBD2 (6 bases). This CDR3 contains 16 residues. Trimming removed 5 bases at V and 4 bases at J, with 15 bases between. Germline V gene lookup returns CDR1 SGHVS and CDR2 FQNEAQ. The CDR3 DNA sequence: TGTGCCAGCAGCCCGCGCCCGGGGGTGGGGGCCAACGTCCTGACTTTC. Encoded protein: CASSPRPGVGANVLTF.

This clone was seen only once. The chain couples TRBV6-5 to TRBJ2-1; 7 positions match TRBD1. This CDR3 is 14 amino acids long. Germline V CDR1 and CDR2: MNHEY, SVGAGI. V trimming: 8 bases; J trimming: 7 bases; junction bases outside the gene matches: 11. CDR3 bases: TGTGCCAGCGGGCGCCGGACAGGAGCAAATGAGCAGTTCTTC. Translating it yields CASGRRTGANEQFF.

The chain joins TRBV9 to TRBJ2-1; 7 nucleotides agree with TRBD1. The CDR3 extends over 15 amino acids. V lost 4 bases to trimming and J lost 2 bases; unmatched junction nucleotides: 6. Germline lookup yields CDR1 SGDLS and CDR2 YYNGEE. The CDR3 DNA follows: TGTGCCAGCAGCCCACCGACAGGGACCTACAATGAGCAGTTCTTC. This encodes CASSPPTGTYNEQFF.

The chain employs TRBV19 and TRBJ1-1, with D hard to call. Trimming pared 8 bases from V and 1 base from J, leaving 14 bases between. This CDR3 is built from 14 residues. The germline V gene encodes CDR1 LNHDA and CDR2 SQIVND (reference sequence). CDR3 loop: CASRRYNPNTEAFF. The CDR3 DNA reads TGTGCCAGTCGACGGTACAATCCGAACACTGAAGCTTTCTTT.

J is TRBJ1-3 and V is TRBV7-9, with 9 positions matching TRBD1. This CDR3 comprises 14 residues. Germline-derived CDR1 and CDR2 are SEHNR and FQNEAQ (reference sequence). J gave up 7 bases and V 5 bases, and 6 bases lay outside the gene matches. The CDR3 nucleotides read TGTGCCAGCAGCACCAAAGGACAGGGGAACACCATATATTTT. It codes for CASSTKGQGNTIYF.

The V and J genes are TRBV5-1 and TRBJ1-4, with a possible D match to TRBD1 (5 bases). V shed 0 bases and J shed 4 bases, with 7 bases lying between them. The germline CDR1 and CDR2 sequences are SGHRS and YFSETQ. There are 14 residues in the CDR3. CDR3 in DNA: TGCGCCAGCAGCTTGGTTGACAGTAATGAAAAACTGTTTTTT. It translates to CASSLVDSNEKLFF.

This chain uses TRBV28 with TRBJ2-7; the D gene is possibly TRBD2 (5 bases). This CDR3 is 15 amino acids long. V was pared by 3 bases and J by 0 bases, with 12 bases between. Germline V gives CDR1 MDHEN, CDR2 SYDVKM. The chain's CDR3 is CASSLRVASSYEQYF. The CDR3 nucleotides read TGTGCCAGCAGTTTGAGGGTAGCGAGCTCCTACGAGCAGTACTTC.

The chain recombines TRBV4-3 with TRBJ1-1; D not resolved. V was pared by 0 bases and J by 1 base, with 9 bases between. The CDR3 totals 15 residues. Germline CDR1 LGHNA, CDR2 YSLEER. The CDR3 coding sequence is TGCGCCAGCAGCCAAGAGGGTGGGTCGAACACTGAAGCTTTCTTT. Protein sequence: CASSQEGGSNTEAFF.

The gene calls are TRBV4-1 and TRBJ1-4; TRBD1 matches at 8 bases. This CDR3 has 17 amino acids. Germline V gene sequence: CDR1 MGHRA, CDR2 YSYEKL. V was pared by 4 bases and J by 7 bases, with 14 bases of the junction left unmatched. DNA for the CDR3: TGCGCCAGCAGCCGATCGGGACAGGTGCGGGAAGGTGAAAAACTGTTTTTT. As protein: CASSRSGQVREGEKLFF.

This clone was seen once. Here the CDR3 reads CASTEPGLMDGYTF. The CDR3 coding sequence is TGTGCCAGTACTGAACCGGGACTAATGGACGGCTACACCTTC. The rearrangement joins TRBV19 to TRBJ1-2; possible D gene TRBD1, 5 bases. Germline loops: CDR1 LNHDA, CDR2 SQIVND (reference sequence). This CDR3 contains 14 residues. Trimming removed 7 bases from V and 8 bases from J, with 20 bases in between.

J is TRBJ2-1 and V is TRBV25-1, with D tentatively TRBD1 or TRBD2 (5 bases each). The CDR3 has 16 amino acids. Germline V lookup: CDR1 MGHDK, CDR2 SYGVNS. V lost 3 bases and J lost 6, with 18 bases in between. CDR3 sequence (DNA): TGTGCCAGCAGTGACTTTATGGGGACCTTAACCAATGAGCAGTTCTTC. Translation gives CASSDFMGTLTNEQFF.

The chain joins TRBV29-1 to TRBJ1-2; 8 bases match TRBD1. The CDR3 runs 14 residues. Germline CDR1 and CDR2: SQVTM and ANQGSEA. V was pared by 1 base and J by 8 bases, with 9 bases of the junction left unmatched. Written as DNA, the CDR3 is TGCAGCGTTGAAGGGACAGGGACCTATGGGGGCTACACCTTC. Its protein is CSVEGTGTYGGYTF.

The DNA for the CDR3 is TGTGCCAGCAGCGGCCGGGACGGCCAAGGGGGGGGCTCCTACGAGCAGTACTTC. This sequence encodes CASSGRDGQGGGSYEQYF. The genes are TRBV7-2 and TRBJ2-7, with TRBD2 as a possible D gene (7 bases). This CDR3 is 18 amino acids long. Germline loops: CDR1 SGHTA, CDR2 FQGNSA. The V end lost 5 bases, the J end lost 0 bases, and 23 bases lay between the germline ends.

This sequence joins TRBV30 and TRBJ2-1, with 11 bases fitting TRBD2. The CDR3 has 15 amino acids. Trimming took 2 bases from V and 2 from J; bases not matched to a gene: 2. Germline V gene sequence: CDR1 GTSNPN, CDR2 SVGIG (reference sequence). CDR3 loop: CAWSKTSGTYNEQFF. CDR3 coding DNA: TGTGCCTGGAGTAAGACTAGCGGGACCTACAATGAGCAGTTCTTC.